Following are 25 T cell receptor beta chains from one sample sequenced in a study of shared T cell receptors in the human thymus. The data were produced by immunoSEQ multiplex PCR, yet TCRdb's version contains in-frame clones alone and is incomplete. The sample records about 660,000 clones, around nine tenths being singletons. This sample was shared with a second study, whose subject was human thymus T cells.

The specimen was thymocytes. These receptors were collected from a boy less than two years old with a congenital heart defect.

The V gene is TRBV4-3, the J gene TRBJ2-3, with TRBD2 matching 10 bases. Germline values: CDR1 LGHNA, CDR2 YSLEER. The length of the CDR3 is 15 residues. The V and J ends lost 5 bases and 4 bases, in that order; junction bases with no gene match: 6. CDR3 coding DNA: TGCGCCAGCAGCTCAGCGGGAGGGCGGGCAGATACGCAGTATTTT. Encoded protein: CASSSAGGRADTQYF.

To note about this clone: Germline and junction disagree at one end, which may indicate a read error. This sample also contains other DNA sequences that code for the same CDR3. This sequence joins TRBV4-1 and TRBJ2-1; 14 nucleotides agree with TRBD2. CDR3 length equals 16 residues. From germline, CDR1 is MGHRA and CDR2 YSYEKL. The CDR3 DNA reads as TGCGCCAGCAGTCAAGGGGGACTAGCGGGAGCTTATGAGCAGTTCTTC. Its protein is CASSQGGLAGAYEQFF.

The CDR3 coding sequence is TGTGCCAGCCACCCCCTAGCGGGAGATCGTCACGAGCAGTACTTC. Translation: CASHPLAGDRHEQYF. This chain joins TRBV27 and TRBJ2-7; 10 bases map to TRBD2. CDR3 length equals 15 residues. With 8 bases clipped from V and 5 bases from J, the junction kept 12 bases outside the gene matches. Germline CDR1 reads MNHEY; CDR2 reads SMNVEV (reference sequence).

Only one count was recorded for this clone. The chain couples TRBV4-1 to TRBJ2-1; D is uncertain. Germline V lookup: CDR1 MGHRA, CDR2 YSYEKL. The CDR3 sequence is 12 residues long. V was pared by 0 bases and J by 10 bases, with 7 bases between. CDR3 nucleotide sequence: TGCGCCAGCAGCCAAGAAAAAGAGGAGCAGTTCTTC. Its translation is CASSQEKEEQFF.

The chain has TRBV7-3 and TRBJ2-1; possibly TRBD1 for D (6 bases). V gave up 1 base and J gave up 4 bases, with 11 bases separating them. Germline V CDR1 and CDR2: SGHTA, FQGTGA. This CDR3 has 15 amino acids. CDR3 loop: CASSLKGGGYNEQFF. The CDR3 coding sequence is TGTGCCAGCAGCTTAAAAGGGGGTGGGTACAATGAGCAGTTCTTC. The full variable domain, in which reference TRBV7-3 and TRBJ2-1 provide the parts outside the CDR3, is GAGVSQTPSNKVTEKGKYVELRCDPISGHTALYWYRQSLGQGPEFLIYFQGTGAADDSGLPNDRFFAVRPEGSVSTLKIQRTERGDSAVYLCASSLKGGGYNEQFFGPGTRLTVL.

The count of this clone is one. The genes are TRBV29-1 and TRBJ2-7, with D perhaps matching TRBD2 (8 bases). The germline V gene encodes CDR1 SQVTM and CDR2 ANQGSEA. The V end was cut by 1 base, the J end by 6 bases, with 37 bases between. The CDR3 has 21 residues. The CDR3 DNA reads as TGCAGCGTTGAAGTGCAGGGGGGGACTAGTGGGATGATTGAGCTATCCGGCGAGCAGTACTTC. Residues: CSVEVQGGTSGMIELSGEQYF.

The J gene is TRBJ1-1, the V gene TRBV7-9; D perhaps matches TRBD1 (6 bases). This CDR3 has 11 residues. The V and J ends lost 4 bases and 8 bases respectively, with 8 bases between them. CDR1 and CDR2 (germline): SEHNR, FQNEAQ (reference sequence). The CDR3 sequence is CASSWGQEAFF. DNA of the CDR3: TGTGCCAGCAGCTGGGGGCAGGAAGCTTTCTTT.

The CDR3 DNA reads as TGTGCCAGCAGCTTAGCGTGGCAGGGGCCCCGAGGAAGTGGGAACACTGAAGCTTTCTTT. Encoded protein: CASSLAWQGPRGSGNTEAFF. The V and J genes are TRBV7-2 and TRBJ1-1, with D possibly TRBD1 on 6 matching bases. V was pared by 0 bases and J by 1 base, with 24 bases between. The CDR3 sequence is 20 residues long. Germline V gene data show CDR1 as SGHTA and CDR2 as FQGNSA.

J is TRBJ2-1 and V is TRBV5-1; 14 bases match TRBD2. The CDR3 is made up of 19 amino acids. Per the germline V gene, CDR1 is SGHRS and CDR2 is YFSETQ. J was trimmed by 8 bases and V by 3 bases; bases with no gene match: 16. The CDR3 protein is CASSWWGPGTSGSDDEQFF. In DNA, the CDR3 is TGCGCCAGCAGCTGGTGGGGGCCCGGGACTAGCGGGAGCGACGATGAGCAGTTCTTC.

This clone occurred once. V usage is TRBV4-1 and J usage is TRBJ2-7; TRBD2 aligns across 11 bases. The J segment lost 1 base and the V segment lost 1 base, leaving 18 bases of the junction unmatched. The CDR3 loop spans 21 amino acids. Germline-derived CDR1 and CDR2 are MGHRA and YSYEKL. The CDR3 protein is CASSQGPRVAGGPWESYEQYF. The CDR3 region has the DNA TGCGCCAGCAGCCAAGGTCCACGAGTAGCGGGAGGGCCGTGGGAGTCCTACGAGCAGTACTTC.

This clone appeared a few times. The chain is built from TRBV5-6 and TRBJ2-7, with 9 bases fitting TRBD1. Germline V gene data show CDR1 as SGHDT and CDR2 as YYEEEE. V was clipped by 5 bases and J by 5 bases; unmatched bases: 11. There are 15 residues in the CDR3. CDR3 in DNA: TGTGCCAGCAGTTACTGGACAGGGGTCGGCCACGAGCAGTACTTC. This sequence encodes CASSYWTGVGHEQYF.

This sequence joins TRBV11-2 and TRBJ2-7; weak D call: TRBD1 (6 bases). The germline gives CDR1 SGHAT, CDR2 FQNNGV. The CDR3 covers 15 residues. Trimming cost V 5 bases and J 1 base, with 15 bases left between them. The chain's CDR3 is CASSATWTESYEQYF. CDR3 sequence (DNA): TGTGCCAGCAGCGCAACCTGGACAGAGTCCTACGAGCAGTACTTC.

The rearrangement links TRBV12-5 to TRBJ1-5, with a tentative D call TRBD1 (6 bases). Germline V gene lookup returns CDR1 LGHNT and CDR2 FRNRAP. V lost 6 bases and J 3 bases, leaving 15 bases between the germline ends. The CDR3 spans 15 residues. The CDR3 spells CASGVSGGHNQPQHF. The CDR3 coding sequence is TGTGCTAGTGGCGTGTCGGGGGGCCACAATCAGCCCCAGCATTTT.

The rearrangement links TRBV6-1 to TRBJ2-7, with 7 bases aligning to TRBD1. V shed 0 bases, J shed 3 bases, and the junction held 5 bases outside the gene matches. The CDR3 consists of 15 residues. The germline V gene encodes CDR1 MNHNS and CDR2 SASEGT. CDR3: CASSEAGGRLYEQYF. The CDR3 nucleotides are TGTGCCAGCAGTGAAGCAGGGGGCAGGCTCTACGAGCAGTACTTC.

The chain is built from TRBV15 and TRBJ1-4; perhaps TRBD1 as D (5 bases). CDR1 is LNHNV, CDR2 YYDKDF, per germline (reference sequence). The CDR3 loop spans 15 amino acids. V was cut by 0 bases and J by 4 bases, with 9 bases left in between. This CDR3 is CATSREAGLNEKLFF. The CDR3 nucleotides are TGTGCCACCAGCAGAGAGGCAGGGCTTAATGAAAAACTGTTTTTT.

V gene TRBV6-5 combines with J gene TRBJ2-7, with 13 nucleotides matching TRBD2. The CDR3 contains 13 residues. V shed 6 bases and J 9 bases; nucleotides not matched to a gene: 5. Germline CDR1 is MNHEY and CDR2 is SVGAGI. For the CDR3, the DNA is TGTGCCAGCAGCCGTGGACTAGCGGGAGTGCAGTACTTC. Amino acid sequence: CASSRGLAGVQYF.

The V gene is TRBV5-1, the J gene TRBJ2-1, with 11 bases lining up with TRBD2. Germline V gene lookup returns CDR1 SGHRS and CDR2 YFSETQ. The CDR3 extends over 17 amino acids. The V gene end was trimmed by 4 bases and the J gene end by 5 bases; junction bases not matched to a gene: 11. CDR3 sequence reads: CASSPGLAGGPDNEQFF. In DNA, the CDR3 is TGCGCCAGCAGCCCTGGACTAGCGGGTGGACCCGACAATGAGCAGTTCTTC.

The count of this clone is one. This chain connects TRBV27 to TRBJ2-1; D not resolved. V dropped 4 bases and J dropped 4 bases, with 14 bases sitting between them. This CDR3 contains 15 residues. Germline loops: CDR1 MNHEY, CDR2 SMNVEV (reference sequence). In DNA form, the CDR3 reads TGTGCCAGCAGTTCTAGGCGGCGTCCTTACAATGAGCAGTTCTTC. Encoded protein: CASSSRRRPYNEQFF.

The chain employs TRBV15 and TRBJ2-7; 10 positions agree with TRBD1. V dropped 2 bases and J dropped 5; count of bases not matched to a gene: 9. Germline lookup yields CDR1 LNHNV and CDR2 YYDKDF (reference sequence). The CDR3 covers 16 residues. The CDR3: CATSRRDRGREHEQYF. The CDR3 DNA is TGTGCCACCAGCAGACGGGACAGGGGTAGAGAACACGAGCAGTACTTC. The variable domain in full, with the rest retrieved from reference TRBV15 and TRBJ2-7, is DAMVIQNPRYQVTQFGKPVTLSCSQTLNHNVMYWYQQKSSQAPKLLFHYYDKDFNNEADTPDNFQSRRPNTSFCFLDIRSPGLGDTAMYLCATSRRDRGREHEQYFGPGTRLTVT.

The chain has TRBV5-1 and TRBJ2-2; TRBD2 is a possible D gene (5 bases). The CDR3 covers 13 residues. Trimming took off 0 bases at V and 5 bases at J, with 5 bases between the two ends. CDR1 is SGHRS and CDR2 is YFSETQ in the germline V gene. The CDR3 region is CASSLGETGELFF. CDR3 bases: TGCGCCAGCAGCTTGGGGGAGACCGGGGAGCTGTTTTTT.

The chain joins TRBV6-5 to TRBJ2-1, with TRBD1 matching over 8 bases. CDR3 length: 15 amino acids. Germline V CDR1 and CDR2: MNHEY, SVGAGI. V gave up 0 bases and J gave up 7 bases; unmatched junction bases: 5. CDR3 residues: CASSYSHQGANEQFF. In DNA form, the CDR3 reads TGTGCCAGCAGTTACTCGCACCAGGGGGCTAATGAGCAGTTCTTC.

V and J are TRBV5-1 and TRBJ1-2; tentatively, D is TRBD1 (5 bases). Trimming pared 0 bases from V and 8 bases from J, leaving 11 bases between. The CDR3 totals 13 residues. Per the germline V gene, CDR1 is SGHRS and CDR2 is YFSETQ. CDR3 DNA sequence: TGCGCCAGCAGCTTGGCGGGGGGAGGGGGCTACACCTTC. Translating it yields CASSLAGGGGYTF.

CDR3 sequence: CASSQEMRASGMYEQFF. The CDR3 DNA reads TGTGCCAGCAGCCAAGAGATGCGGGCTAGCGGGATGTATGAGCAGTTCTTC. The V gene is TRBV4-2, the J gene TRBJ2-1, with 9 positions matching TRBD2. The CDR3 consists of 17 residues. CDR1 LGHNA and CDR2 YNFKEQ come from the germline V gene. V was pared by 0 bases and J by 8 bases, with 11 bases of the junction left unmatched.

The rearrangement uses TRBV12-2 and TRBJ1-5. TRBV12-2 is a pseudogene. There are 15 residues in the CDR3. CDR3 region: CASRPGVVSNQPQHF. CDR3 bases: TGTGCAAGTCGGCCCGGGGTAGTCAGCAATCAGCCCCAGCATTTT.

The chain combines TRBV5-4 with TRBJ2-7, with TRBD1 matching over 7 bases. The CDR3 contains 13 residues. The J segment lost 9 bases and the V segment lost 1 base, leaving 7 bases of the junction unmatched. Per germline, CDR1 SGHNT and CDR2 YYREEE (reference sequence). CDR3 residues: CASSLRGQDGQYF. CDR3 nucleotide sequence: TGTGCCAGCAGCTTGAGAGGACAGGACGGGCAGTACTTC.